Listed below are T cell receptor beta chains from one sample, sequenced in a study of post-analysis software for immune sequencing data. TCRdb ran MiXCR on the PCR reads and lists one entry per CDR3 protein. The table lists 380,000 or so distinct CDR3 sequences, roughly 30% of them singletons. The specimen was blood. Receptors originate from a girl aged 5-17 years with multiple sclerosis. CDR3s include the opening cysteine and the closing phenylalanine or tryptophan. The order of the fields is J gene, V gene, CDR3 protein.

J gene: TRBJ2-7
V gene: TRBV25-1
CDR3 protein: CASSDTREGGEQYF

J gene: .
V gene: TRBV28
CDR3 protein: CASNRWGAETQYF

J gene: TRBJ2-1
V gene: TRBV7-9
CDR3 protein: CASGVPYNEQFF

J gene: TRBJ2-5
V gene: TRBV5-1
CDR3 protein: CASSLEGLAGGEGQYF

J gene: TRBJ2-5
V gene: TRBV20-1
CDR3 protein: CSARLRLAGFRLGQETQYF

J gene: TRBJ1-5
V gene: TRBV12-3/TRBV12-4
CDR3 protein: CASSPGPRGSNQPQHF

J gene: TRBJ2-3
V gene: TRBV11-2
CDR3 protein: CASSLSRTVTDTQYF

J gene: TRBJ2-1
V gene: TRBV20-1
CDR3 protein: CSAYTGGSSYNEQFF

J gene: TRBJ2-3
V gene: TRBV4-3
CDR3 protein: CASSFKAGGDTQYF

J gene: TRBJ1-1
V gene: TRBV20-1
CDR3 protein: CSARVWDRSLRLLNTEAFF

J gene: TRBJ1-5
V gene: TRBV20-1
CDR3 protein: CSARDPGKGPSNQPQHF

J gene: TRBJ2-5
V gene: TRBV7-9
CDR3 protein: CASSLGTSETQYF

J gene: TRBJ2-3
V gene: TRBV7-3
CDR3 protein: CASSSQHTDTQYF

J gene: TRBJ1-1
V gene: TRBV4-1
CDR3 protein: CASSHRTARDTEAFF

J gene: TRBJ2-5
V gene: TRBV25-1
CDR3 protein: CASSDRDRGFETQYF

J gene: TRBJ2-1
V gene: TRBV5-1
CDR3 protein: CASKEAGNGEQFF

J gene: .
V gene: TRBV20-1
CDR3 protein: CSARVGDRISYNEQYF

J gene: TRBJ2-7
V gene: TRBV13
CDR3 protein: CASSPTGPSSYEQYF

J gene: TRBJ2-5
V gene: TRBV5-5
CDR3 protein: CASSLEGQTQYF

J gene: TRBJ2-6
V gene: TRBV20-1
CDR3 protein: CSASKSSGANVLTF

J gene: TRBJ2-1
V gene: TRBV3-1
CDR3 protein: CASSQKYSRAGAYNEQFF

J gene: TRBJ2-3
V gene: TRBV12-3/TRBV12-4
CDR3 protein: CASSGWGTSTDTQYF

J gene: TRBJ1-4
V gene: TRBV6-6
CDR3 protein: CASSNLNGKLFF

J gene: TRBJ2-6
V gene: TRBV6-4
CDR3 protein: CASSATSGANVLTF

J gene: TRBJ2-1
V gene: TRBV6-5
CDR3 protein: CASSFVGGTGGFDNEQFF

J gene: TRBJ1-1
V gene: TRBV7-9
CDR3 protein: CASSLQGAETEAFF

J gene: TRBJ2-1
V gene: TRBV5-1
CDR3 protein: CATRRDSSYNEQFF

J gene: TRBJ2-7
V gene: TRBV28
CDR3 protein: CASTRLNYEQYF

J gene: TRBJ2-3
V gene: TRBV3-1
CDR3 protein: CASSRVGFTDTQYF

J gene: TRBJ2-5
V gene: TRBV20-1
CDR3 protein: CSASLVRSYQETQYF

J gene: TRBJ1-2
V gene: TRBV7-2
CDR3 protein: CASSSPDRGVYGYTF

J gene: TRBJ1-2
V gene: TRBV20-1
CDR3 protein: CSARDQWGGGYTF

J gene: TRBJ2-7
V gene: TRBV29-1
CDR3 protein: CSVESGYEQYF

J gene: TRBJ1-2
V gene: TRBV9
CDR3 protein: CASSVTGDGYTF

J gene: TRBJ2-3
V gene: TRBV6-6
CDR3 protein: CASSHSRAMGATDTQYF

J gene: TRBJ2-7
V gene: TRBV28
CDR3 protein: CASSLGPGTFADEQYF

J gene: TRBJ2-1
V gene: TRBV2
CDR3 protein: CASTGGANEQFF

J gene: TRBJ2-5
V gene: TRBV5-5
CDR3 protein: CASSLFPGAGAETQYF

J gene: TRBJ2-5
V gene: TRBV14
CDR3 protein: CASQRGRQETQYF

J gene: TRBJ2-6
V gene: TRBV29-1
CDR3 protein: CSVEGQGGSSGANVLTF

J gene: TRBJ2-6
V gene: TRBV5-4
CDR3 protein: CASSSQASGANVLTF

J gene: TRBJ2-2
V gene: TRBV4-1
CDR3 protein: CASSQSAGGLTGELFF

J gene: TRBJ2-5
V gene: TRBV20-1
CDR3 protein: CSARAAVQETQYF

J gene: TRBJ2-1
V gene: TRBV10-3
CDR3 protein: CAISAYGTGGLGFYNEQFF

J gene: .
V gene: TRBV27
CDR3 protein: CASSSPGQGAHEQYF

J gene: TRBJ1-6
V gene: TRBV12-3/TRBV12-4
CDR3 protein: CASSWGGSPLHF

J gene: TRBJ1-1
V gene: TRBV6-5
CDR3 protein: CASSFQGATEAFF

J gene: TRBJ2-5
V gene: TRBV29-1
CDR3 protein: CSVVYRGEETQYF

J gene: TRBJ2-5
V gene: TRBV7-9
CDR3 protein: CASSLGTSVETQYF

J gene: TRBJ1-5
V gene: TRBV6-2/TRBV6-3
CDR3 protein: CASSSAQGYSNQPQHF

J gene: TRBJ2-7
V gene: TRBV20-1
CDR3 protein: CSARDNTEGTYEQYF

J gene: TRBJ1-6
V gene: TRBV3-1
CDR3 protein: CASSLRTGSSYNSPLHF

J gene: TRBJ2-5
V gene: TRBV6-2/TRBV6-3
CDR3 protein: CASTDGHGGVETQYF